Sequencing of this TCR beta chain was carried out in a study of identical twins. Study-level points and caveats: The study found that models underestimated out-of-frame TCR alpha sharing in monozygotic twins.

This clonotype has a handful of counts. What it binds is unknown. After template switching added a universal primer site, the resulting cDNA carried unique molecular identifiers. MiXCR, applied by TCRdb to the 5' RACE reads, yields one record per CDR3 protein. The sample yields 550,000 to 700,000 distinct CDR3 sequences, 9.6% seen once. These sequences were also reported in another study, on yellow fever vaccine responses in identical twins.

This clonotype was sampled from a woman under 30 in good health. The source material was PBMCs.

CDR3 nucleotide sequence: TGTGCCAGCAGTCCCTTGGCGGGAGTTGCCTCACACAATGAGCAGTTCTTC. Translated: CASSPLAGVASHNEQFF. The chain has TRBV6-2 or TRBV6-3 and TRBJ2-1, with 7 bases that match TRBD2. The CDR3 contains 17 residues. Germline V gene sequence: CDR1 MNHEY, CDR2 SVGEGT. J gave up 5 bases and V 5 bases, and 15 bases lay outside the gene matches.